These 10 T cell receptor beta chains were sequenced from one sample in a study of cytomegalovirus exposure and HLA in healthy donors. The PCR was carried out with 60 Vbeta primers and 13 Jbeta primers. The data were produced by immunoSEQ multiplex PCR, yet TCRdb's version contains in-frame clones alone and is incomplete. The profile shows 210,000 or so clones, approximately 78% of them singletons. Sequenced: PBMCs. These receptor sequences come from a boy aged 5-17 years in good health and CMV-seronegative.

The gene calls are TRBV11-3 and TRBJ2-6, with D perhaps matching TRBD2 (6 bases). Trimming took off 5 bases at V and 2 bases at J, with 10 bases between the two ends. CDR3 length: 15 amino acids. Germline V gene data show CDR1 as SGHNT and CDR2 as YENEEA. CDR3 protein: CASSPTGAGANVLTF. The CDR3, as DNA: TGTGCCAGCAGCCCGACGGGGGCTGGGGCCAACGTCCTGACTTTC.

The J gene is TRBJ2-7, the V gene TRBV6-1; TRBD2 matches at 8 bases. CDR3 length: 15 residues. Trimming removed 5 bases from V and 2 bases from J; junction bases left unmatched: 8. The V gene's germline CDR1 is MNHNS and CDR2 SASEGT. The CDR3 nucleotides read TGTGCCAGCAGTCTCATAAGCGGGAGTACCTACGAGCAGTACTTC. It translates to CASSLISGSTYEQYF.

This clone was observed a few times. The chain carries TRBV10-3 and TRBJ2-7, with 10 bases fitting TRBD1. Losses at the gene ends were 10 bases for V and 5 bases for J; bases not matched to a gene: 8. Germline CDR1 is ENHRY and CDR2 is SYGVKD. The CDR3 is made up of 13 amino acids. The CDR3 here is CATTTGGGDEQYF. The CDR3, as DNA: TGTGCCACCACGACAGGGGGCGGAGACGAGCAGTACTTC.

V is TRBV7-3 and J is TRBJ2-1; possibly TRBD1 for D (6 bases). The CDR3 contains 16 residues. Germline lookup yields CDR1 SGHTA and CDR2 FQGTGA. The V and J ends lost 7 bases and 4 bases respectively, with 20 bases between them. The CDR3 DNA sequence: TGTGCCAGCAATACTCCGGGACAACCCGTATACAATGAGCAGTTCTTC. Its translation is CASNTPGQPVYNEQFF.

There are a few counts of this clone. The rearrangement uses TRBV6-1 and TRBJ2-1; the D is unclear. From germline, CDR1 is MNHNS and CDR2 SASEGT. This CDR3 spans 13 amino acids. Trimming left V 5 bases short and J 0 bases short, with 5 bases between. The CDR3 loop is CASSFSSYNEQFF. The CDR3 bases are TGTGCCAGCAGTTTCAGCTCCTACAATGAGCAGTTCTTC.

The V and J genes are TRBV5-6 and TRBJ2-7; TRBD2 matches at 7 bases. Germline V gene sequence: CDR1 SGHDT, CDR2 YYEEEE. This CDR3 has 15 residues. The V segment lost 2 bases and the J segment 4 bases; nucleotides outside the gene matches: 9. CDR3 residues: CASSLVSAGRYEQYF. The CDR3 nucleotides read TGTGCCAGCAGCTTAGTGTCAGCGGGGCGGTACGAGCAGTACTTC.

V gene TRBV29-1 combines with J gene TRBJ2-7, with D maybe TRBD1 (6 bases). V lost 6 bases and J lost 4, with 19 bases in between. Per the germline V gene, CDR1 is SQVTM and CDR2 is ANQGSEA. The CDR3 length is 14 residues. The chain's CDR3 is CSVEDSGGQYEQYF. CDR3 DNA: TGCAGCGTAGAGGACAGTGGGGGACAATACGAGCAGTACTTC.

The rearrangement joins TRBV11-2 to TRBJ2-7; 9 bases line up with TRBD1. Germline CDR1 reads SGHAT; CDR2 reads FQNNGV. V lost 5 bases, J lost 5 bases, and 10 bases stayed unmatched. CDR3 length: 15 residues. The DNA for the CDR3 is TGTGCCAGCAGCGTACCGGGACAGGGTTTGAACGAGCAGTACTTC. It specifies CASSVPGQGLNEQYF.

The gene calls are TRBV7-8 and TRBJ2-3; 8 nucleotides align to TRBD2. V lost 5 bases and J lost 0; bases outside the gene matches: 10. CDR1 is SGHVS and CDR2 is FQNEAQ in the germline V gene. The CDR3 is made up of 17 amino acids. CDR3 residues: CASSLRPAGGSTDTQYF. The CDR3 DNA reads as TGTGCCAGCAGCCTCCGCCCGGCGGGAGGCAGCACAGATACGCAGTATTTT.

The V call is TRBV2, the J call TRBJ2-5; 8 bases are shared with TRBD1. The end of the DNA fits TRBJ2-7 better, so the J call may be wrong. Germline V lookup: CDR1 SNHLY, CDR2 FYNNEI. This CDR3 spans 12 amino acids. CDR3 coding DNA: TGTGCCAGCAGTGCTACAGGGGGCGAGCAGTACTTC. Its translation is CASSATGGEQYF.